The 5 T cell receptor beta chains below come from one sample, sequenced in a study of cytomegalovirus exposure and HLA in healthy donors. Primers for the PCR totalled 60 Vbeta and 13 Jbeta. TCRdb keeps only in-frame clones here, not all; method: immunoSEQ multiplex PCR. The table includes about 170,000 clones, about 65% detected once. The sequenced sample was PBMCs. These receptors were obtained from a man in his forties or fifties in good health and CMV-seropositive.

The gene calls are TRBV6-1 and TRBJ2-1; 8 nucleotides line up with TRBD2. The J segment lost 7 bases and the V segment lost 3 bases, leaving 11 bases of the junction unmatched. CDR1 and CDR2 (germline): MNHNS, SASEGT. The CDR3 is made up of 16 amino acids. The CDR3 loop is CASSEAVRGGRNEQFF. CDR3 sequence (DNA): TGTGCCAGCAGTGAGGCGGTTCGGGGGGGCCGGAATGAGCAGTTCTTC.

The chain carries TRBV7-2 and TRBJ2-1, with D possibly being TRBD1 (7 bases). Germline assignment: CDR1 SGHTA and CDR2 FQGNSA. This CDR3 has 16 amino acids. V lost 2 bases and J lost 4, with 15 bases in between. The CDR3 loop is CASSLTGEAVYNEQFF. For the CDR3, the DNA is TGTGCCAGCAGCTTAACAGGGGAGGCAGTGTACAATGAGCAGTTCTTC.

The chain employs TRBV2 and TRBJ2-7; TRBD1 agrees at 9 bases. This CDR3 contains 15 residues. The J segment lost 1 base and the V segment lost 6 bases, leaving 7 bases of the junction unmatched. Germline V gene data show CDR1 as SNHLY and CDR2 as FYNNEI. The CDR3 nucleotides read TGTGCCAGCAGCGGTTGGGGACAGGGTTCCTACGAGCAGTACTTC. Translation: CASSGWGQGSYEQYF.

The chain carries TRBV14 and TRBJ2-7, with D perhaps matching TRBD2 (5 bases). The CDR3 extends over 16 amino acids. Trimming took 0 bases from V and 3 from J, leaving 15 bases between them. Germline values: CDR1 SGHDN, CDR2 FVKESK. The CDR3 loop reads CASSQDRMSRGYEQYF. CDR3 nucleotide sequence: TGTGCCAGCAGCCAAGATAGGATGTCCCGGGGCTACGAGCAGTACTTC.

V is TRBV25-1 and J is TRBJ1-3, with D perhaps TRBD1 (5 bases). Trimming cost V 4 bases and J 0 bases, with 10 bases left between them. Germline CDR1 MGHDK, CDR2 SYGVNS. The CDR3 covers 15 residues. The DNA of the CDR3 is TGTGCCAGCAGTGGGACACTCTCCTCTGGAAACACCATATATTTT. Its protein is CASSGTLSSGNTIYF. The full variable domain, with the rest looked up from reference TRBV25-1 and TRBJ1-3, is EADIYQTPRYLVIGTGKKITLECSQTMGHDKMYWYQQDPGMELHLIHYSYGVNSTEKGDLSSESTVSRIRTEHFPLTLESARPSHTSQYLCASSGTLSSGNTIYFGEGSWLTVV.